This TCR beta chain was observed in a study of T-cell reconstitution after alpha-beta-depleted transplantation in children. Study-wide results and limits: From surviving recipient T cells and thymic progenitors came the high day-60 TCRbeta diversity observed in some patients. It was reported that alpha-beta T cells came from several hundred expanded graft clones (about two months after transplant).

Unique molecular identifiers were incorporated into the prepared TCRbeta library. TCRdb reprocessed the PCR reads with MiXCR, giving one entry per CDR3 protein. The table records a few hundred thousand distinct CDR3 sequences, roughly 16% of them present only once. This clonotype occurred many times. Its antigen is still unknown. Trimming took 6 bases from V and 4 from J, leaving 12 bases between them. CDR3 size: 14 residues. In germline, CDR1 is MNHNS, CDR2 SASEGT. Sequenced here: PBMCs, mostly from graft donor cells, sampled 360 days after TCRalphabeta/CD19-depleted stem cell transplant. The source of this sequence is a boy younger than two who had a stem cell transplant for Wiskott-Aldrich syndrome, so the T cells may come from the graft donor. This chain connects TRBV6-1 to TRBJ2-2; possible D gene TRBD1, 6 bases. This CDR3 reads CASSLTGSTGELFF. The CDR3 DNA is TGTGCCAGCAGCCTAACAGGGAGCACCGGGGAGCTGTTTTTT.